A single sample is the source of the 20 T cell receptor beta chains below, sequenced in a study of blood T cells in healthy people across ages. A second PCR, run for roughly 7 to 11 cycles, used a sample-barcoded 5' primer plus a J-beta primer mix. MiXCR, run by TCRdb on the 5' RACE reads, gives a single entry per CDR3 protein. The table includes fewer than 2,000,000 distinct CDR3 sequences, roughly two fifths detected once. Sequencing was done on a sample of blood. Receptors were obtained from a human donor in good health.

The V and J genes are TRBV7-8 and TRBJ2-7; no firm D call. Gene TRBJ2-5 matches the end of the DNA better, so the J call may be wrong. The CDR3 contains 14 residues. CDR1 SGHVS and CDR2 FQNEAQ come from the germline V gene. DNA for the CDR3: TGTGCCAGCAGAAGGATGGAGATGAGAGCGACCCAGTACTTC. Translated: CASRRMEMRATQYF.

This clonotype was detected a few times. The rearrangement links TRBV7-2 to TRBJ1-4, with no clear D. The V and J ends lost 3 bases and 8 bases respectively, with 7 bases between them. CDR3 length equals 12 residues. Germline values: CDR1 SGHTA, CDR2 FQGNSA. For the CDR3, the DNA is TGTGCCAGCAGCTTGAACGCGGAAAAACTGTTTTTT. Encoded protein: CASSLNAEKLFF.

The chain employs TRBV6-6 and TRBJ2-5, with unresolved D. The CDR3 consists of 15 residues. The V gene's germline CDR1 is MNHNY and CDR2 SVGAGI (reference sequence). Trimming removed 2 bases from V and 10 bases from J, with 20 bases in between. The CDR3 region has the DNA TGTGCCAGCAGTTACCAAGTCGCCACCGACTCAATCCAGTACTTC. The encoded protein is CASSYQVATDSIQYF.

This clonotype was detected only a few times. This chain links TRBV24-1 with TRBJ1-5; 9 bases are a match to TRBD1. The germline V gene encodes CDR1 KGHDR and CDR2 SFDVKD. V lost 12 bases to trimming and J lost 4 bases; unmatched junction nucleotides: 3. The CDR3 runs 12 residues. The CDR3 spells CAVGQGNQPQHF. In DNA, the CDR3 is TGTGCCGTCGGACAGGGGAATCAGCCCCAGCATTTT.

J is TRBJ2-1 and V is TRBV7-4; TRBD2 is a possible D gene (7 bases). Germline V gene lookup returns CDR1 SGHVT and CDR2 SQSDAQ. CDR3 length: 18 residues. Trimming pared 2 bases from V and 0 bases from J, leaving 17 bases between. CDR3 amino acids: CASSLRGGVWSSYNEQFF. The CDR3 DNA sequence: TGTGCCAGCAGCTTAAGGGGGGGAGTATGGAGCTCCTACAATGAGCAGTTCTTC.

The V and J genes are TRBV6-5 and TRBJ2-7; TRBD2 aligns across 10 bases. The CDR3 extends over 15 amino acids. Germline CDR1 is MNHEY and CDR2 is SVGAGI. Trimming took 6 bases from V and 0 from J; bases not matched to a gene: 5. The CDR3 sequence: CASRPSGGRSYEQYF. For the CDR3, the DNA is TGTGCCAGCAGGCCTAGCGGGGGCCGCTCCTACGAGCAGTACTTC.

Regarding this clonotype: A clone one base away is much larger, so this may be a read error. The genes are TRBV6-4 and TRBJ2-2, with D perhaps assigned TRBD1 or TRBD2 (5 bases each). This CDR3 is built from 14 residues. Germline CDR1 reads MRHNA; CDR2 reads SNTAGT. This CDR3 is CAGSDWDNTGELFF. The CDR3 bases are TGTGCCGGCAGTGACTGGGACAACACCGGGGAGCTGTTTTTT.

The chain has TRBV4-3 and TRBJ2-3; either TRBD1 or TRBD2 may supply D (6 bases each). V was trimmed by 1 base and J by 4 bases, leaving 21 bases between them. This CDR3 contains 18 residues. CDR1 and CDR2 (germline): LGHNA, YSLEER. CDR3 nucleotide sequence: TGCGCCAGCAGCCAAGCCTTCGATATTCAGGGGACTGCAGATACGCAGTATTTT. Encoded protein: CASSQAFDIQGTADTQYF.

This clonotype was seen a few times. The V call is TRBV20-1, the J call TRBJ2-1; a weak D match, TRBD2 (5 bases). Trimming took off 1 base at V and 4 bases at J, with 14 bases between the two ends. CDR1 and CDR2 (germline): DFQATT, SNEGSKA (reference sequence). CDR3 size: 15 residues. As DNA, the CDR3 is TGCAGTGCTAGAGGGAGGAGCGGACCTTACAATGAGCAGTTCTTC. Residues: CSARGRSGPYNEQFF.

The chain has TRBV29-1 and TRBJ1-2; TRBD1 agrees at 11 bases. The trim removed 8 bases at V and 4 bases at J, leaving 9 bases unmatched. CDR3 size: 14 residues. Germline V lookup: CDR1 SQVTM, CDR2 ANQGSEA. This CDR3 reads CSTTRDRGVYGYTF. CDR3 bases: TGCAGCACCACACGGGACAGGGGGGTCTATGGCTACACCTTC.

V and J are TRBV12-5 and TRBJ2-6; no definite D call. Looked up from germline, CDR1 is LGHNT and CDR2 is FRNRAP. V lost 3 bases and J 0 bases, leaving 12 bases between the germline ends. The CDR3 runs to 17 residues. The CDR3 spells CASGFLIHSSGANVLTF. As DNA, the CDR3 is TGTGCTAGTGGTTTTCTTATTCATAGCTCTGGGGCCAACGTCCTGACTTTC.

The V and J genes are TRBV7-2 and TRBJ1-2; D not resolved. V was shortened by 5 bases and J by 8 bases, with 18 bases between the two germline ends. The germline gives CDR1 SGHTA, CDR2 FQGNSA. This CDR3 spans 14 amino acids. The CDR3 DNA follows: TGTGCCAGCAGCCCCCATTCCTTCTTTCAGGGCTACACCTTC. Its protein product is CASSPHSFFQGYTF.

The chain uses TRBV28 and TRBJ2-5; maybe TRBD1 (6 bases). The J call is in doubt because the DNA end fits TRBJ2-7 better. CDR1 MDHEN and CDR2 SYDVKM come from the germline V gene. The CDR3 loop spans 16 amino acids. The CDR3, as DNA: TGTGCCAGCAGTTCCCAGGGGCAGACATACGACTACGAGCAGTACTTC. This gives the protein CASSSQGQTYDYEQYF.

V and J are TRBV10-3 and TRBJ1-1; TRBD1 is a possible D gene (5 bases). Trimming removed 6 bases from V and 0 bases from J, with 8 bases in between. Germline V gene data show CDR1 as ENHRY and CDR2 as SYGVKD. The CDR3 loop spans 13 amino acids. CDR3 region: CAISLTVNTEAFF. CDR3 sequence (DNA): TGTGCCATCAGCCTGACAGTGAACACTGAAGCTTTCTTT.

This clonotype was detected a few times. The chain links TRBV20-1 to TRBJ2-7; 7 nucleotides line up with TRBD2. J lost 0 bases, V lost 4 bases, and 6 bases had no gene match. Germline assignment: CDR1 DFQATT and CDR2 SNEGSKA (reference sequence). The CDR3 totals 14 residues. This CDR3 is CSATWGGISYEQYF. For the CDR3, the DNA is TGCAGTGCTACCTGGGGGGGGATCTCCTACGAGCAGTACTTC.

This clonotype was observed a few times. This chain joins TRBV28 and TRBJ2-3, with a possible D match to TRBD1 (6 bases). Germline values: CDR1 MDHEN, CDR2 SYDVKM. The CDR3 loop spans 17 amino acids. V lost 5 bases, J lost 1 base, and 19 bases lay in between. The CDR3 region is CASSPTPRRQGTDTQYF. The CDR3 nucleotides are TGTGCCAGCAGTCCGACCCCCCGGAGACAGGGCACAGATACGCAGTATTTT. The entire variable domain, with the rest obtained from reference TRBV28 and TRBJ2-3, is as follows: DVKVTQSSRYLVKRTGEKVFLECVQDMDHENMFWYRQDPGLGLRLIYFSYDVKMKEKGDIPEGYSVSREKKERFSLILESASTNQTSMYLCASSPTPRRQGTDTQYFGPGTRLTVL.

In nucleotides, the CDR3 is TGTGCCAGCAGCATCCGGGACAGGGAAAACTATGGCTACACCTTC. It codes for CASSIRDRENYGYTF. This chain joins TRBV12-3 or TRBV12-4 and TRBJ1-2; 9 bases map to TRBD1. With V trimmed by 6 bases and J by 2 bases, 7 bases remained unmatched. This CDR3 comprises 15 residues.

V usage is TRBV7-2 and J usage is TRBJ1-2; D is perhaps TRBD1 (5 bases). CDR1 SGHTA and CDR2 FQGNSA come from the germline V gene. V lost 6 bases, J lost 2 bases, and 10 bases lay in between. There are 13 residues in the CDR3. The CDR3 loop is CASREGANYGYTF. As DNA, the CDR3 is TGTGCCAGCAGAGAAGGGGCCAACTATGGCTACACCTTC.

A note on this clonotype: One end of the junction fails to match germline, which may point to a read error. The chain combines TRBV4-1 with TRBJ1-6; D not certain. Germline CDR1 is MGHRA and CDR2 is YSYEKL. The CDR3 extends over 22 amino acids. The CDR3 region is CASSQASGDWTDGDSYNLPLHF. DNA of the CDR3: TGCGCCAGCAGCCAGGCGAGCGGAGATTGGACGGACGGTGACTCCTATAATTTACCCCTCCACTTT.

The V gene is TRBV20-1, the J gene TRBJ2-1; 7 positions match TRBD1. The trim removed 3 bases at V and 7 bases at J, leaving 3 bases unmatched. The germline gives CDR1 DFQATT, CDR2 SNEGSKA (reference sequence). The CDR3 has 12 amino acids. The CDR3 loop is CSASGQVNEQFF. CDR3 coding DNA: TGCAGTGCTAGTGGACAGGTGAATGAGCAGTTCTTC.